These T cell receptor beta chains were read from a single sample in a study of T cell responses to AZD1222 COVID-19 vaccine. This table comes from immunoSEQ multiplex PCR, and its TCRdb copy is limited to in-frame clones, with some not included. The sample yields 150,000 to 200,000 clones, just over 90% seen once. The sample in question was peripheral blood, obtained 28 days after the second AZD1222 dose. These receptors were taken from an adult who received the AZD1222 COVID-19 vaccine. Each CDR3 is given with its conserved first and last residue. Fields, in order: J gene, V gene, CDR3 protein.

>TRBJ1-4|TRBV7-9
CASSLTGQVNEKLFF
>TRBJ2-1|TRBV25-1
CASKGSGANEQFF
>TRBJ2-2|TRBV12-3/TRBV12-4
CASTLFSTGELFF
>TRBJ2-1|TRBV20-1
CSARAPSGRFF
>TRBJ2-2|TRBV6-4
CASSPMGGTGELFF
>TRBJ2-1|TRBV9
CASSVAGSGNEQFF
>TRBJ1-2|TRBV10-3
CATGTGDNYGYTF
>TRBJ2-3|TRBV24-1
CATSDRNTDTQYF
>TRBJ2-1|TRBV4-2
CASSQDGSGFYNEQFF
>TRBJ2-1|TRBV12-3/TRBV12-4
CASSTGFYNEQFF
>TRBJ1-2|TRBV7-2
CASRGGPYYGYTF
>TRBJ2-4|TRBV4-1
CASSPRARSQAKNIQYF
>TRBJ2-1|TRBV11-3
CASSHLTGTEQFF
>TRBJ2-3|TRBV3-1/TRBV3-2
CASSTRLGPGADTQYF